This T cell receptor (beta chain) was sequenced for a study of blood T cell repertoires in COVID-19 (dated by TCRdb to about 2020). Some background on the complete study: Collaborator samples came from the United States, Italy and Spain and covered acute and convalescent phases of COVID-19. HLA class I and class II types, where available, came from metadata supplied by the sample provider rather than from assay-based typing. Subjects who had been exposed to COVID-19, were actively infected with it, or had recovered from it provided the deeply sampled blood TCRbeta repertoires that made up the dataset. Samples came from the ongoing ImmuneRACE study (first 160 participants) plus 1,254 subjects from 6 global collaborators. The repertoires were released in a freely available public database meant as a resource for research on the immune response to SARS-CoV-2. Nearly every sample came with metadata listing a de-identified subject ID, COVID-19 status, age in years and sex. The prospective study material was composed of cDNA or gDNA derived from T cells, B-cell-depleted T cells, or PBMCs. Broader findings and caveats from the paper: The quantity of clinical and demographic metadata differed by source and by participant and was supplied without curation.

TCRbeta CDR3 regions were amplified from genomic DNA using the immunoSEQ Assay, a bias-controlled multiplex PCR. The paper's processing steps were these. Nucleated cell counts per sample were estimated from amplification of reference gene primers within the assay. Sequence reads were collapsed and filtered to measure the absolute abundance of every unique TCRbeta CDR3 rearrangement. For each sample, productive Simpson clonality was calculated by taking the square root of Simpson's diversity index across productive rearrangements. Entries here come from immuneACCESS through TCRdb and include only in-frame sequences with V and J called. Some clones fail to appear in such tables; in the studies checked, an unresolved V gene covers under half of the shortfall, and the cause of the remainder is unknown. That table is the source of V, J and clone size, and D and trimming were worked out from the DNA. In this sample the table shows 300,000 to 400,000 clones, approximately 89% of which occur a single time. Around 8% of the sample is in the top ten clones.

Notes on this clone: Its antigen target is currently unknown. No base quality values were provided; no much bigger clone lies one nucleotide off.

A second Seattle source provided samples from volunteer blood donors who had recovered from COVID-19. The collaborating institutions used their own protocols to collect whole blood in K2EDTA tubes. Collaborator samples were shipped for TCRbeta analysis as frozen whole blood, isolated PBMCs, or DNA extracted from either sample type. This TCR was recovered from a woman aged 50 to 60 who had recovered from COVID-19. The material sequenced was peripheral blood.

The nucleotides read TGTGCCAGTAGTATCGCCGGACAGGGGAATGGCTACACCTTC. The translation is CASSIAGQGNGYTF. Recombination connected TRBV19 to TRBJ1-2, with 9 central nucleotides matching TRBD1. Spanning cysteine to phenylalanine, the CDR3 consists of 14 amino acids. CDR3 DNA is the only sequence kept; it has 42 bases, read in frame from the first base. Taken from the germline V gene (reference sequence), the CDR1 and CDR2 loops are LNHDA and SQIVND. Relative to germline, V is missing 3 bases and J is missing 6 bases, with 5 bases of the junction outside any gene match. Reference TRBV19 and TRBJ1-2 genes cover what lies past the CDR3, so the full variable domain is DGGITQSPKYLFRKEGQNVTLSCEQNLNHDAMYWYRQDPGQGLRLIYYSQIVNDFQKGDIAEGYSVSREKKESFPLTVTSAQKNPTAFYLCASSIAGQGNGYTFGSGTRLTVV.